This T cell receptor (beta chain) was obtained from a study of blood T cells in healthy people across ages. Researchers collected approximately 9.9 milliliters of peripheral blood from every single donor. On this clonotype itself: The target antigen is unknown.

CDR1 and CDR2 from the germline V gene are MDHEN and SYDVKM. V lost 1 base and J 5 bases, leaving 11 bases between the germline ends. The CDR3 has 15 residues. Findings of the study overall: Whereas aged donors had fewer naive CD4+ cells, long-lived donors had more of them and higher diversity.

A second PCR, run for about 7 to 11 cycles, used a sample-barcoded 5' primer plus a J-beta primer mix. A template-switch adaptor that had 12 random nucleotides put a tag on each cDNA molecule. TCRdb recomputed calls from the 5' RACE reads with MiXCR, one row per CDR3 protein. The repertoire holds some 900,000 distinct CDR3 sequences, with roughly 48% as singletons. Sequenced material: blood. The chain employs TRBV28 and TRBJ1-4; D is possibly TRBD1 (5 bases). This receptor was obtained from a man under 40 in good health. CDR3 DNA: TGTGCCAGCAGTTTATCGGTCAGGGTCAATGAAAAACTGTTTTTT. Translated: CASSLSVRVNEKLFF.